This T cell receptor beta chain was captured in a study of metastatic and nonmetastatic thyroid tumors. In the original workflow: The authors used CDR3 differences across clinicopathological groups to build a distant-metastasis classifier for papillary thyroid cancer. TCRdb used MiXCR to call clones anew from the PCR reads. The authors' filters were not applied to this entry. Of 89,000 or so clones in the sample, about 9.1% are singletons; the top ten hold 8.8%. Germline CDR1 SNHLY, CDR2 FYNNEI. The length of the CDR3 is 12 residues. Prior to thyroid surgery, none of the patients had received any treatment. This clone was counted ten times or more. One end of the junction varies from germline; a read error may be responsible.

The source material was blood. J is TRBJ2-7 and V is TRBV2; possibly TRBD1 for D (5 bases). This receptor was taken from a female donor with papillary thyroid cancer or a benign thyroid nodule (not recorded which). Some clones in this sample may be carry-over from other donors' samples. CDR3 loop: CAGRQPFYEQYF. As DNA, the CDR3 is TGTGCCGGCAGACAGCCATTCTACGAGCAGTACTTC.